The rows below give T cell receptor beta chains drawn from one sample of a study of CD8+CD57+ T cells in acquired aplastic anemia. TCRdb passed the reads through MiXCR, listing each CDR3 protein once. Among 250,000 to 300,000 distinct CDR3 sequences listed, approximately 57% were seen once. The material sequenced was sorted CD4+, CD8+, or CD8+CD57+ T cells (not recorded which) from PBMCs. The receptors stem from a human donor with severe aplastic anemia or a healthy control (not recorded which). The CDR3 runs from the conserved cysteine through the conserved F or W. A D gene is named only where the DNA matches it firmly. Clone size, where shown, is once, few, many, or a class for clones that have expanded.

CDR3nt: TGCGCCAGCAGCCAAGATGAAAGAAAACAGGGCTACGAGCAGTACTTC
CDR3aa: CASSQDERKQGYEQYF
v_gene: TRBV4-3
d_gene: .
abundance: many
j_gene: TRBJ2-7

CDR3nt: TGCAGTGCTAGCACCTTGACTAGCGGGGTCGGTGGTTCGACCGCACGCACAGATACGCAGTATTTT
CDR3aa: CSASTLTSGVGGSTARTDTQYF
v_gene: TRBV20-1
d_gene: TRBD2
abundance: many
j_gene: TRBJ2-3

CDR3nt: TGTGCCACCCTTGGTCAGTCCCCTTTC
CDR3aa: CATLGQSPF
v_gene: TRBV24-1
d_gene: .
abundance: .
j_gene: TRBJ2-5

CDR3nt: TGTGCCAGCAATCAGGGTAGGCTAGCGGGGGGGATGGCAGATACGCAGTATTTT
CDR3aa: CASNQGRLAGGMADTQYF
v_gene: TRBV6-5
d_gene: TRBD2
abundance: many
j_gene: TRBJ2-3

CDR3nt: TGTGCCAGCAGTGGATCCGGGACAGGGCCCTTCGGGGAGCAGTACTTC
CDR3aa: CASSGSGTGPFGEQYF
v_gene: TRBV25-1
d_gene: TRBD1
abundance: few
j_gene: TRBJ2-7

CDR3nt: TGTGCCAGCAGCGCCACGATAGGGACGAAAGCTTTCTTT
CDR3aa: CASSATIGTKAFF
v_gene: TRBV9
d_gene: .
abundance: .
j_gene: TRBJ1-1

CDR3nt: TGCAGCGTTGGCGGCGCGGAGGGATCATCCTACGAGCAGTACTTC
CDR3aa: CSVGGAEGSSYEQYF
v_gene: TRBV29-1
d_gene: .
abundance: .
j_gene: TRBJ2-7

CDR3nt: TGTGCCAGCAGGACCGACGGAAATAATTCACCCTTCCACTTT
CDR3aa: CASRTDGNNSPFHF
v_gene: TRBV7-3
d_gene: .
abundance: .
j_gene: TRBJ1-6

CDR3nt: TGCAGTGCTAGAGATGGGGGGCGGGAGGACGAGCAGTACTTC
CDR3aa: CSARDGGREDEQYF
v_gene: TRBV20-1
d_gene: TRBD2
abundance: .
j_gene: TRBJ2-7

CDR3nt: TGTGCCAGCAGTCCGCAGGACCTCAATGAGCAGTTCTTC
CDR3aa: CASSPQDLNEQFF
v_gene: TRBV25-1
d_gene: .
abundance: .
j_gene: TRBJ2-1

CDR3nt: TGTGCCAGCACCCGGGGGAAGGATAATTCACCCCTCCACTTT
CDR3aa: CASTRGKDNSPLHF
v_gene: TRBV7-9
d_gene: .
abundance: .
j_gene: TRBJ1-6

CDR3nt: TGTGCCATCCTCGATCCTAAAGGTGAAGCTTTCTTT
CDR3aa: CAILDPKGEAFF
v_gene: TRBV10-3
d_gene: .
abundance: few
j_gene: TRBJ1-1

CDR3nt: TGTGCCAGCAGCGAAAAGGGGCGGCGGGAGACCCAGTACTTC
CDR3aa: CASSEKGRRETQYF
v_gene: TRBV7-9
d_gene: .
abundance: .
j_gene: TRBJ2-5

CDR3nt: TGTGCCACCAGCAGAGGTCGAGCAGGAAGCTACGAGCAGTACTTC
CDR3aa: CATSRGRAGSYEQYF
v_gene: TRBV15
d_gene: .
abundance: .
j_gene: TRBJ2-7

CDR3nt: TGCAGTGCTATACGGACTGTTGGGGAGACCCAGTACTTC
CDR3aa: CSAIRTVGETQYF
v_gene: TRBV20-1
d_gene: .
abundance: .
j_gene: TRBJ2-5

CDR3nt: TGCAGTGTCTACAGGGGTTTTTCCTACAATGAGCAGTTCTTC
CDR3aa: CSVYRGFSYNEQFF
v_gene: TRBV20-1
d_gene: TRBD1
abundance: many
j_gene: TRBJ2-1

CDR3nt: TGTGCCAGCAGTTTGAGCATATCCTCAGTAACCCGAGGGACTGAAGCTTTCTTT
CDR3aa: CASSLSISSVTRGTEAFF
v_gene: TRBV12-3/TRBV12-4
d_gene: .
abundance: many
j_gene: TRBJ1-1

CDR3nt: TGTGCCAGCAGCTTAGCGTGGTCTGAGGGGGAGACCCAGTACTTC
CDR3aa: CASSLAWSEGETQYF
v_gene: TRBV7-9
d_gene: .
abundance: .
j_gene: TRBJ2-5

CDR3nt: TGTGCCAGCAGCCAAGGGGCGAGCGGGTACGAGCAGTACTTC
CDR3aa: CASSQGASGYEQYF
v_gene: TRBV9
d_gene: .
abundance: .
j_gene: TRBJ2-7

CDR3nt: TGCAGTGCCCAAAGGTCTACTGAAGCTTTCTTT
CDR3aa: CSAQRSTEAFF
v_gene: TRBV20-1
d_gene: .
abundance: .
j_gene: TRBJ1-1

CDR3nt: TGCGCCAGCAGCGGCTCGGGGTCAGGGGAGAAGTACGAGCAGTACTTC
CDR3aa: CASSGSGSGEKYEQYF
v_gene: TRBV5-1
d_gene: .
abundance: .
j_gene: TRBJ2-7

CDR3nt: TGTGCCAGCAGCCAAGATGTTGGGCCCTACGAGCAGTACTTC
CDR3aa: CASSQDVGPYEQYF
v_gene: TRBV14
d_gene: .
abundance: .
j_gene: TRBJ2-7

CDR3nt: TGCAGTGCTAATAAGGGTACTCAGCCCCAGCATTTT
CDR3aa: CSANKGTQPQHF
v_gene: TRBV20-1
d_gene: .
abundance: few
j_gene: TRBJ1-5